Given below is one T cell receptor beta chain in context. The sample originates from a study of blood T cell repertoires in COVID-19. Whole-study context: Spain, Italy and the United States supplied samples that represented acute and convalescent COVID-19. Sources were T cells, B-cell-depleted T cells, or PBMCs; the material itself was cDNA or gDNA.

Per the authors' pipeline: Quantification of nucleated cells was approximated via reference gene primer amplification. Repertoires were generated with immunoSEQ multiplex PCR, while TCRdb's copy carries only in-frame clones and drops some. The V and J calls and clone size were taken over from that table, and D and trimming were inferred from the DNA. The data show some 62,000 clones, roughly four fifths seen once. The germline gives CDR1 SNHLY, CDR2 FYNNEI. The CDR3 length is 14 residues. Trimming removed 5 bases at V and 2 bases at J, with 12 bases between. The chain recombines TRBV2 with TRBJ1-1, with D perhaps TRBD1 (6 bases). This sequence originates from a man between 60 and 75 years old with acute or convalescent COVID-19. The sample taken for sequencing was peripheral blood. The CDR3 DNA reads TGTGCCAGCAGTTACAGGGCCCTAAACACTGAAGCTTTCTTT. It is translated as CASSYRALNTEAFF.